Presented here are 22 T cell receptor beta chains from one specimen sequenced in a study of cytomegalovirus exposure and HLA in healthy donors. The study ran its PCR with 60 Vbeta and 13 Jbeta primers. Assay: immunoSEQ multiplex PCR; the TCRdb copy retains only in-frame clones and omits some. This sample carries under 150,000 clones, about four fifths of them seen once, and the ten largest clones take 1.6%. Sequencing was performed on PBMCs. The receptors originated from a woman under 30 in good health and CMV-seronegative.

This clone came up a few times. This chain connects TRBV5-5 to TRBJ1-5; 10 positions match TRBD1. Germline CDR1 reads SGHKS; CDR2 reads YYEKEE (reference sequence). J was trimmed by 4 bases and V by 4 bases; bases with no gene match: 5. The CDR3 is 15 amino acids. In nucleotides, the CDR3 is TGTGCCAGCAGCGTCGGGACAGGGGAAAATCAGCCCCAGCATTTT. Its translation: CASSVGTGENQPQHF.

This clone came up a few times. This chain uses TRBV7-2 with TRBJ2-2; possible D gene TRBD2, 5 bases. The CDR3 runs 16 residues. Trimming left V 4 bases short and J 5 bases short, with 17 bases between. Germline values: CDR1 SGHTA, CDR2 FQGNSA. The CDR3 DNA follows: TGTGCCAGCAGCTCCCGGGGTAGCTTTGGGACCGGGGAGCTGTTTTTT. Translating gives CASSSRGSFGTGELFF.

In nucleotides, the CDR3 is TGTGCCAGCAGTTTCTCTCCCGGGACAGGGGGTAACTATGGCTACACCTTC. This sequence encodes CASSFSPGTGGNYGYTF. This chain connects TRBV27 to TRBJ1-2, with 11 bases lining up with TRBD1. The CDR3 spans 17 residues. J lost 1 base, V lost 3 bases, and 7 bases had no gene match. Germline CDR1 is MNHEY and CDR2 is SMNVEV (reference sequence).

The rearrangement uses TRBV18 and TRBJ2-2, with 10 bases that match TRBD1. Losses at the gene ends were 4 bases for V and 2 bases for J; bases not matched to a gene: 7. There are 17 residues in the CDR3. In germline, CDR1 is KGHSH, CDR2 LQKENI. The CDR3 is CASSLNRQGANTGELFF. The CDR3 nucleotides read TGTGCCAGCTCACTTAATCGACAGGGGGCAAACACCGGGGAGCTGTTTTTT.

The CDR3 nucleotides read TGTGCCAGCAGCTTGAGGGGGCTGAGCACTGAAGCTTTCTTT. Its translation is CASSLRGLSTEAFF. This sequence joins TRBV13 and TRBJ1-1, with 7 bases identical to TRBD1. V was pared by 3 bases and J by 4 bases, with 5 bases of the junction left unmatched. CDR1 PRHDT and CDR2 FYEKMQ come from the germline V gene (reference sequence). The CDR3 sequence is 14 residues long.

The chain couples TRBV11-2 to TRBJ2-3; 11 nucleotides align to TRBD2. V gave up 0 bases and J gave up 6 bases; unmatched junction bases: 11. This CDR3 spans 18 amino acids. Germline V gene sequence: CDR1 SGHAT, CDR2 FQNNGV. In DNA form, the CDR3 reads TGTGCCAGCAGCTTAGATCGAGCTAGCGGGGGGTTTAGGGATACGCAGTATTTT. Protein: CASSLDRASGGFRDTQYF.

The V gene is TRBV7-9, the J gene TRBJ1-1; D may be TRBD1 (5 bases). This CDR3 is 13 amino acids long. Germline lookup yields CDR1 SEHNR and CDR2 FQNEAQ (reference sequence). Trimming took off 9 bases at V and 3 bases at J, with 14 bases between the two ends. The CDR3 loop is CARDIIRDTEAFF. CDR3 bases: TGTGCCAGGGATATAATCAGGGACACTGAAGCTTTCTTT. Together with reference TRBV7-9 and TRBJ1-1, the CDR3 gives the full variable domain: DTGVSQNPRHKITKRGQNVTFRCDPISEHNRLYWYRQTLGQGPEFLTYFQNEAQLEKSRLLSDRFSAERPKGSFSTLEIQRTEQGDSAMYLCARDIIRDTEAFFGQGTRLTVV.

This chain joins TRBV19 and TRBJ2-7; 11 nucleotides line up with TRBD1. V shed 5 bases and J 0 bases; nucleotides not matched to a gene: 3. There are 15 residues in the CDR3. Germline assignment: CDR1 LNHDA and CDR2 SQIVND (reference sequence). The CDR3 DNA follows: TGTGCCAGTAGTGCCGGGACAGGGGGCTCCTACGAGCAGTACTTC. Translation gives CASSAGTGGSYEQYF.

The chain is built from TRBV18 and TRBJ1-2, with 7 bases fitting TRBD1. The CDR3 is 18 amino acids. Germline-derived CDR1 and CDR2 are KGHSH and LQKENI. V lost 6 bases and J lost 5; bases outside the gene matches: 21. This chain's CDR3 is CASSDRPVKQGSGYGYTF. For the CDR3, the DNA is TGTGCCAGCTCTGACCGGCCCGTTAAACAGGGGTCTGGTTATGGCTACACCTTC.

This clone was observed once. This chain connects TRBV28 to TRBJ1-2; 7 nucleotides align to TRBD1. The V gene end was trimmed by 4 bases and the J gene end by 2 bases; junction bases not matched to a gene: 13. Germline V gene sequence: CDR1 MDHEN, CDR2 SYDVKM. This CDR3 has 17 amino acids. CDR3 in DNA: TGTGCCAGCAGTTCCTTAGCTCCGGGACAGAGGAACTATGGCTACACCTTC. The encoded protein is CASSSLAPGQRNYGYTF.

This chain joins TRBV7-2 and TRBJ1-5; no reliable D call. V shed 7 bases and J shed 2 bases, with 9 bases lying between them. This CDR3 spans 13 amino acids. CDR1 is SGHTA, CDR2 FQGNSA, per germline. For the CDR3, the DNA is TGTGCCAGCACCTACAGTCGCAATCAGCCCCAGCATTTT. As protein: CASTYSRNQPQHF.

This clone was counted between two and nine times. The CDR3 region has the DNA TGTGCCATCTCTCAGCCGGGACAGGGGTTTCAGCCCCAGCATTTT. This gives the protein CAISQPGQGFQPQHF. This chain links TRBV10-3 with TRBJ1-5, with 10 bases matching TRBD1. Trimming cost V 8 bases and J 6 bases; bases outside gene matches: 10. Looked up from germline, CDR1 is ENHRY and CDR2 is SYGVKD. The CDR3 length is 15 residues.

This chain connects TRBV10-3 to TRBJ2-5, with 12 bases aligning to TRBD2. Trimming removed 4 bases from V and 4 bases from J; junction bases left unmatched: 16. This CDR3 has 19 residues. Per the germline V gene, CDR1 is ENHRY and CDR2 is SYGVKD. The CDR3 is CAISVEGATSGGPRETQYF. For the CDR3, the DNA is TGTGCCATCAGTGTGGAGGGAGCGACTAGCGGGGGTCCTCGAGAGACCCAGTACTTC.

A few counts support this clone. V and J are TRBV5-1 and TRBJ2-2; 11 positions agree with TRBD2. CDR1 is SGHRS, CDR2 YFSETQ, per germline. V shed 3 bases and J 4 bases; nucleotides not matched to a gene: 5. The CDR3 contains 16 residues. The CDR3 sequence: CASSSGTSGPTGELFF. The CDR3 nucleotides read TGCGCCAGCAGCTCCGGGACTAGCGGACCCACCGGGGAGCTGTTTTTT. Filled out from reference TRBV5-1 and TRBJ2-2, the complete variable domain reads KAGVTQTPRYLIKTRGQQVTLSCSPISGHRSVSWYQQTPGQGLQFLFEYFSETQRNKGNFPGRFSGRQFSNSRSEMNVSTLELGDSALYLCASSSGTSGPTGELFFGEGSRLTVL.

The rearrangement joins TRBV10-3 to TRBJ2-1; D might be TRBD1 (6 bases). The CDR3 sequence is 14 residues long. The germline V gene encodes CDR1 ENHRY and CDR2 SYGVKD. The V and J ends lost 1 base and 5 bases respectively, with 9 bases between them. This chain's CDR3 is CAISEFNRDNEQFF. The CDR3, as DNA: TGTGCCATCAGTGAGTTTAACAGGGACAATGAGCAGTTCTTC.

This clone was seen only a few times. V and J are TRBV5-1 and TRBJ2-3, with TRBD2 matching over 12 bases. Unmatched junction bases numbered 4, after V lost 3 bases and J lost 2 bases. Germline CDR1 is SGHRS and CDR2 is YFSETQ. CDR3 length: 16 amino acids. In DNA, the CDR3 is TGCGCCAGCAGCTCCCGACTAGCGGGGGACACAGATACGCAGTATTTT. This gives the protein CASSSRLAGDTDTQYF. Full variable domain (remainder filled in from reference TRBV5-1 and TRBJ2-3): KAGVTQTPRYLIKTRGQQVTLSCSPISGHRSVSWYQQTPGQGLQFLFEYFSETQRNKGNFPGRFSGRQFSNSRSEMNVSTLELGDSALYLCASSSRLAGDTDTQYFGPGTRLTVL.

CDR3 amino acids: CASSVVGGAVTGELFF. CDR3 nucleotides: TGTGCCAGCAGCGTAGTCGGGGGGGCCGTCACCGGGGAGCTGTTTTTT. This chain joins TRBV9 and TRBJ2-2; 8 nucleotides match TRBD2. Germline V gene data show CDR1 as SGDLS and CDR2 as YYNGEE. Trimming cost V 0 bases and J 4 bases; bases outside gene matches: 5. The CDR3 is 16 amino acids. Filled out from reference TRBV9 and TRBJ2-2, the complete variable domain reads DSGVTQTPKHLITATGQRVTLRCSPRSGDLSVYWYQQSLDQGLQFLIQYYNGEERAKGNILERFSAQQFPDLHSELNLSSLELGDSALYFCASSVVGGAVTGELFFGEGSRLTVL.

This chain links TRBV9 with TRBJ2-1; 7 nucleotides match TRBD1. This CDR3 is 16 amino acids long. The germline V gene has CDR1 SGDLS and CDR2 YYNGEE. V dropped 4 bases and J dropped 4; count of bases not matched to a gene: 11. The CDR3 nucleotides are TGTGCCAGCAGCCCCTGGGACAGCCCAGATTACAATGAGCAGTTCTTC. This sequence encodes CASSPWDSPDYNEQFF.

The CDR3 reads CASSALGTGNTEAFF. DNA for the CDR3: TGTGCCAGCAGCGCTCTCGGGACAGGGAACACTGAAGCTTTCTTT. V usage is TRBV5-4 and J usage is TRBJ1-1; 8 positions match TRBD1. Germline lookup yields CDR1 SGHNT and CDR2 YYREEE (reference sequence). This CDR3 is 15 amino acids long. The J segment lost 1 base and the V segment lost 4 bases, leaving 6 bases of the junction unmatched.

This clone was recorded once. The chain links TRBV15 to TRBJ2-7; TRBD1 matches at 10 bases. Per germline, CDR1 LNHNV and CDR2 YYDKDF (reference sequence). The CDR3 loop spans 15 amino acids. Losses at the gene ends were 1 base for V and 3 bases for J; bases not matched to a gene: 3. CDR3 bases: TGTGCCACCAGCAGAGCGGGACAGGGGATCTACGAGCAGTACTTC. Residues: CATSRAGQGIYEQYF.

This clone was observed a few times. Written as DNA, the CDR3 is TGTGCCAGCAGTGAAGCGCGTTCGAACGAAAAACTGTTTTTT. Protein product: CASSEARSNEKLFF. The V and J genes are TRBV2 and TRBJ1-4; no clear D gene. This CDR3 contains 14 residues. CDR1 SNHLY and CDR2 FYNNEI come from the germline V gene. V lost 0 bases, J lost 8 bases, and 10 bases lay in between. Full variable domain (remainder filled in from reference TRBV2 and TRBJ1-4): EPEVTQTPSHQVTQMGQEVILRCVPISNHLYFYWYRQILGQKVEFLVSFYNNEISEKSEIFDDQFSVERPDGSNFTLKIRSTKLEDSAMYFCASSEARSNEKLFFGSGTQLSVL.

The DNA for the CDR3 is TGCGCCAGCAGCTTGGGCCGAATTCGGGACGAGCAGTACTTC. Translation: CASSLGRIRDEQYF. This chain connects TRBV5-1 to TRBJ2-7; the D is unclear. Germline lookup yields CDR1 SGHRS and CDR2 YFSETQ. The V end was cut by 0 bases, the J end by 5 bases, with 12 bases between. There are 14 residues in the CDR3.